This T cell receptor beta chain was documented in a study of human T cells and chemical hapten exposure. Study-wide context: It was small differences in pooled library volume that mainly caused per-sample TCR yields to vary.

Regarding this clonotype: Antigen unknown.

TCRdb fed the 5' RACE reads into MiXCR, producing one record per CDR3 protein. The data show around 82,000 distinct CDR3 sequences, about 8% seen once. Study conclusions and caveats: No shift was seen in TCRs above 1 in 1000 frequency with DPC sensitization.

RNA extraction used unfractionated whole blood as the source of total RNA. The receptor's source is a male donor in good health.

The chain's CDR3 is CASSSRQGRGGQETQYF. CDR3 DNA: TGTGCCAGCAGCTCCCGACAGGGGCGAGGTGGCCAAGAGACCCAGTACTTC. The genes are TRBV7-7 and TRBJ2-5, with 8 bases matching TRBD1. V dropped 4 bases and J dropped 1; count of bases not matched to a gene: 11. The CDR3 sequence is 17 residues long. Germline lookup yields CDR1 SSHAT and CDR2 FNYEAQ (reference sequence).